Each of the 21 T cell receptor beta chains below was sequenced from the same sample in a study of cytomegalovirus exposure and HLA in healthy donors. Primers: 60 Vbeta forward and 13 Jbeta reverse. This table comes from immunoSEQ multiplex PCR, and its TCRdb copy is limited to in-frame clones, with some not included. The repertoire holds about 250,000 clones, with roughly 84% as singletons. Sample: PBMCs. Every receptor here comes from a girl aged 2-9 years in good health and CMV-seronegative.

This chain uses TRBV14 with TRBJ2-1, with 13 bases fitting TRBD2. With 1 base clipped from V and 4 bases from J, the junction kept 10 bases outside the gene matches. This CDR3 contains 19 residues. Germline assignment: CDR1 SGHDN and CDR2 FVKESK. CDR3 in DNA: TGTGCCAGCAGCCAAGGGCGGACTAGCGGGGGCCGTATATACAATGAGCAGTTCTTC. Its protein is CASSQGRTSGGRIYNEQFF.

This clone has more than one count but fewer than ten. This chain links TRBV5-4 with TRBJ2-1, with TRBD2 matching 7 bases. Per germline, CDR1 SGHNT and CDR2 YYREEE (reference sequence). Trimming cost V 2 bases and J 5 bases; bases outside gene matches: 4. The CDR3 is 14 residues long. The chain's CDR3 is CASSLSGVNNEQFF. The CDR3 DNA sequence: TGTGCCAGCAGCTTAAGCGGGGTAAACAATGAGCAGTTCTTC.

V is TRBV5-1 and J is TRBJ2-3; 16 nucleotides agree with TRBD2. The CDR3 length is 18 residues. V shed 4 bases and J 4 bases; nucleotides not matched to a gene: 9. CDR1 is SGHRS and CDR2 is YFSETQ in the germline V gene. The CDR3 DNA follows: TGCGCCAGCAGCCGAGGGACTAGCGGGGGGGCTTTCCCAGATACGCAGTATTTT. Protein product: CASSRGTSGGAFPDTQYF.

This clone was observed once. The rearrangement uses TRBV11-2 and TRBJ2-7; 13 bases are shared with TRBD2. The CDR3 has 19 amino acids. Per germline, CDR1 SGHAT and CDR2 FQNNGV. The V segment lost 1 base and the J segment 6 bases; nucleotides outside the gene matches: 15. DNA of the CDR3: TGTGCCAGCAGCTTAGTATTTGGGGGACTAGCGGGATCGTTCGGCGAGCAGTACTTC. This sequence encodes CASSLVFGGLAGSFGEQYF.

V and J are TRBV10-2 and TRBJ2-5, with TRBD2 matching over 13 bases. Germline CDR1 WSHSY, CDR2 SAAADI. The CDR3 spans 17 residues. V shed 3 bases, J shed 5 bases, and the junction held 9 bases outside the gene matches. In DNA, the CDR3 is TGCGCCAGCAGTGAACTAGCGGGGGGGCGAGGCAGGGAGACCCAGTACTTC. It codes for CASSELAGGRGRETQYF.

The genes are TRBV5-5 and TRBJ2-7, with TRBD1 as a possible D gene (6 bases). Looked up from germline, CDR1 is SGHKS and CDR2 is YYEKEE (reference sequence). The CDR3 consists of 14 residues. V was shortened by 4 bases and J by 3 bases, with 14 bases between the two germline ends. Here the CDR3 reads CASSPTGLGYEQYF. The CDR3 DNA follows: TGTGCCAGCAGCCCTACAGGGCTGGGCTACGAGCAGTACTTC.

CDR3 sequence reads: CASTRQGVNYGYTF. DNA for the CDR3: TGTGCCAGCACTCGACAGGGGGTTAACTATGGCTACACCTTC. This rearrangement joins TRBV6-5 to TRBJ1-2, with 9 bases matching TRBD1. The CDR3 runs to 14 residues. Germline lookup yields CDR1 MNHEY and CDR2 SVGAGI. V dropped 7 bases and J dropped 1; count of bases not matched to a gene: 4.

The CDR3 DNA sequence: TGTGCCAGCAGCCTGGGGGGTCTTGGGGCCGACGCGCAGTACTTC. Amino acid sequence: CASSLGGLGADAQYF. This chain links TRBV4-2 with TRBJ2-7; tentative D call: TRBD2 (6 bases). The CDR3 contains 15 residues. With 4 bases removed from V and 9 bases from J, the gap between germline ends came to 22 bases. Germline-derived CDR1 and CDR2 are LGHNA and YNFKEQ.

This clone appeared once. This chain uses TRBV7-8 with TRBJ2-2, with D perhaps matching TRBD2 (5 bases). The germline gives CDR1 SGHVS, CDR2 FQNEAQ. Trimming took off 0 bases at V and 3 bases at J, with 14 bases between the two ends. This CDR3 has 17 amino acids. CDR3 bases: TGTGCCAGCAGCTTAGCGTTAACGGGAAGAGACACCGGGGAGCTGTTTTTT. This codes for CASSLALTGRDTGELFF.

This chain joins TRBV29-1 and TRBJ2-2; 7 positions agree with TRBD2. This CDR3 region has 14 residues. CDR1 and CDR2 from the germline V gene are SQVTM and ANQGSEA. Losses at the gene ends were 4 bases for V and 4 bases for J; bases not matched to a gene: 6. The CDR3 sequence: CSVGGGSGTGELFF. DNA of the CDR3: TGCAGCGTTGGGGGCGGGAGCGGCACCGGGGAGCTGTTTTTT.

The chain combines TRBV11-2 with TRBJ2-7; TRBD1 agrees at 8 bases. The CDR3 is 17 amino acids. Germline CDR1 reads SGHAT; CDR2 reads FQNNGV. The V gene end was trimmed by 5 bases and the J gene end by 4 bases; junction bases not matched to a gene: 16. The CDR3 loop is CASSLVVSTGVSYEQYF. CDR3 DNA: TGTGCCAGCAGCCTAGTAGTTTCGACAGGGGTTTCTTACGAGCAGTACTTC.

The V call is TRBV30, the J call TRBJ1-5; D is possibly TRBD1 (6 bases). The CDR3 loop spans 16 amino acids. Germline CDR1 is GTSNPN and CDR2 is SVGIG (reference sequence). The V end lost 2 bases, the J end lost 7 bases, and 21 bases lay between the germline ends. CDR3 protein: CAWSTGQGGNSQPQHF. In DNA form, the CDR3 reads TGTGCCTGGAGTACAGGGCAAGGCGGCAATTCCCAGCCCCAGCATTTT.

The gene calls are TRBV6-5 and TRBJ1-1; 10 nucleotides align to TRBD1. The length of the CDR3 is 16 residues. With V trimmed by 2 bases and J by 1 base, 4 bases remained unmatched. Germline-derived CDR1 and CDR2 are MNHEY and SVGAGI. CDR3 DNA sequence: TGTGCCAGCAGTTACCCGACAGGGGGCGGGAACACTGAAGCTTTCTTT. The encoded protein is CASSYPTGGGNTEAFF.

The CDR3 protein is CASSNTGARGVNQPQHF. CDR3 nucleotide sequence: TGTGCCAGCAGTAATACAGGGGCCCGGGGTGTCAATCAGCCCCAGCATTTT. This sequence joins TRBV7-8 and TRBJ1-5; TRBD1 matches at 7 bases. After removal of 6 bases from V and 3 bases from J, the junction contained 14 bases not matched to a gene. The CDR3 sequence is 17 residues long. Germline loops: CDR1 SGHVS, CDR2 FQNEAQ.

The genes are TRBV5-1 and TRBJ2-7; 7 bases line up with TRBD2. Germline V gene sequence: CDR1 SGHRS, CDR2 YFSETQ. Trimming removed 0 bases from V and 6 bases from J; junction bases left unmatched: 9. CDR3 length equals 15 residues. This CDR3 reads CASSLAGGSQTEQYF. The CDR3 DNA sequence: TGCGCCAGCAGCTTGGCGGGGGGTTCGCAGACCGAGCAGTACTTC.

This clone appeared a single time. The chain couples TRBV6-1 to TRBJ2-5; TRBD2 matches 10 bases. The junction had 10 bases not matched to a gene; V was cut back by 3 bases and J by 6 bases. Germline CDR1 and CDR2: MNHNS and SASEGT. This CDR3 has 16 amino acids. The CDR3 DNA reads TGTGCCAGCAGTGATTTGGGAGCGGGAGGGAAAAAGACCCAGTACTTC. Protein sequence: CASSDLGAGGKKTQYF.

The rearrangement links TRBV5-1 to TRBJ1-2; D gene ambiguous. Trimming cost V 0 bases and J 4 bases, with 7 bases left between them. Germline V lookup: CDR1 SGHRS, CDR2 YFSETQ. The CDR3 runs to 13 residues. CDR3 region: CASSLGQIYGYTF. CDR3 nucleotide sequence: TGCGCCAGCAGCTTGGGGCAGATCTATGGCTACACCTTC. Complete variable domain (other parts from reference TRBV5-1 and TRBJ1-2): KAGVTQTPRYLIKTRGQQVTLSCSPISGHRSVSWYQQTPGQGLQFLFEYFSETQRNKGNFPGRFSGRQFSNSRSEMNVSTLELGDSALYLCASSLGQIYGYTFGSGTRLTVV.

V usage is TRBV5-1 and J usage is TRBJ2-4; TRBD2 matches at 8 bases. The J segment lost 5 bases and the V segment lost 4 bases, leaving 2 bases of the junction unmatched. CDR1 and CDR2 from the germline V gene are SGHRS and YFSETQ. The CDR3 is 13 amino acids. CDR3 DNA: TGCGCCAGCAGCCGGGGGGGGCAAAACATTCAGTACTTC. Its protein is CASSRGGQNIQYF.

This chain links TRBV5-1 with TRBJ1-3; unclear D gene. Germline values: CDR1 SGHRS, CDR2 YFSETQ. This CDR3 has 15 residues. Trimming took off 2 bases at V and 2 bases at J, with 11 bases between the two ends. CDR3 sequence (DNA): TGCGCCAGCAGCTTTAACGGGATCCCTGGAAACACCATATATTTT. Translation gives CASSFNGIPGNTIYF.

The J gene is TRBJ1-6, the V gene TRBV5-5; D gene uncertain. The germline V gene encodes CDR1 SGHKS and CDR2 YYEKEE (reference sequence). The CDR3 is 16 residues long. With 0 bases removed from V and 7 bases from J, the gap between germline ends came to 14 bases. For the CDR3, the DNA is TGTGCCAGCAGCTTGGGCACTGGGGAGAGGAATTCACCCCTCCACTTT. This translates into CASSLGTGERNSPLHF.

The J gene is TRBJ2-2, the V gene TRBV30, with 8 positions matching TRBD1. V dropped 7 bases and J dropped 4; count of bases not matched to a gene: 5. Germline assignment: CDR1 GTSNPN and CDR2 SVGIG (reference sequence). This CDR3 is 13 amino acids long. The DNA of the CDR3 is TGTGCCTTGGACAGGGCGGGCACCGGGGAGCTGTTTTTT. Protein sequence: CALDRAGTGELFF.